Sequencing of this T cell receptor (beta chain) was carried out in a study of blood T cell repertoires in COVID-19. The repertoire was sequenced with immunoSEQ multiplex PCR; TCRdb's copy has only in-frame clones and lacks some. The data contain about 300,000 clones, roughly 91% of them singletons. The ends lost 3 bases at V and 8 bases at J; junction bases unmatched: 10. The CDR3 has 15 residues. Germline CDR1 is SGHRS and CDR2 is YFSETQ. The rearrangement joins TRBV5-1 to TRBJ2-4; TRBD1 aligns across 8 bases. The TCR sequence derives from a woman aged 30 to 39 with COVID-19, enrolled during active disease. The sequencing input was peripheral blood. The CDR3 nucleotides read TGCGCCAGCAGCTCAGAAGCAGGGGGCGCGTACATTCAGTACTTC. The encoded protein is CASSSEAGGAYIQYF.